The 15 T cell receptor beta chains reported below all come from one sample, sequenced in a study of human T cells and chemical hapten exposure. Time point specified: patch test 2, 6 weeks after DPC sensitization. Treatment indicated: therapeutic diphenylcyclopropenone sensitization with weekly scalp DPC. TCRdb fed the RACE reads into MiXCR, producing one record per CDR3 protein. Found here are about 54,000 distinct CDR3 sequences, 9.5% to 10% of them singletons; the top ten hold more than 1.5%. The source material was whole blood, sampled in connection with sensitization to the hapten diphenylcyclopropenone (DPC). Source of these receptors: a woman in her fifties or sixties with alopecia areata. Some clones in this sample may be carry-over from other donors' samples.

CDR3 coding DNA: TGTGCCAGCTCACACGGACATCAAGAGACCCAGTACTTC. It encodes CASSHGHQETQYF. V usage is TRBV18 and J usage is TRBJ2-5, with D perhaps matching TRBD1 (5 bases). Germline V CDR1 and CDR2: KGHSH, LQKENI. V lost 4 bases and J lost 2, with 8 bases in between. CDR3 length equals 13 residues.

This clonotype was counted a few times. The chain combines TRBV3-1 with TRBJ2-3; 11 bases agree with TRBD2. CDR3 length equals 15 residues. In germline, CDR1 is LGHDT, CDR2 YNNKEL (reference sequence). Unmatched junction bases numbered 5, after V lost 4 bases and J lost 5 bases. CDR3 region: CASSLLAGAGDTQYF. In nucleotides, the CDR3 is TGTGCCAGCAGCCTACTAGCGGGAGCTGGAGATACGCAGTATTTT.

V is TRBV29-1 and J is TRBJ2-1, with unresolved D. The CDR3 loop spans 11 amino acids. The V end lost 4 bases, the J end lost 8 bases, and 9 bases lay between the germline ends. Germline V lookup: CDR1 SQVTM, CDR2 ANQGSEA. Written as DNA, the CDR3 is TGCAGCGTTGCTGTCTCCCATGAGCAGTTCTTC. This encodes CSVAVSHEQFF.

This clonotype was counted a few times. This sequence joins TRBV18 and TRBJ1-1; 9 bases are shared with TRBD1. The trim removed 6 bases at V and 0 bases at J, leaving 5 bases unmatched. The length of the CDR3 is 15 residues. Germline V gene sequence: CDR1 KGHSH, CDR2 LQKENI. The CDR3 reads CASSGTGLLNTEAFF. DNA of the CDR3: TGTGCCAGCTCCGGGACAGGGCTTTTGAACACTGAAGCTTTCTTT.

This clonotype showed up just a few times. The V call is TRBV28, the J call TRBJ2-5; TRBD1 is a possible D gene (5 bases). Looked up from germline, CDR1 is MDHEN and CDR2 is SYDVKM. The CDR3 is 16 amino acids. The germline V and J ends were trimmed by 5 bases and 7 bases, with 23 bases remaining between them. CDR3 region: CASSRPGQGKVGTQYF. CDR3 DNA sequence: TGTGCCAGCAGTCGCCCCGGGCAGGGCAAGGTTGGGACCCAGTACTTC.

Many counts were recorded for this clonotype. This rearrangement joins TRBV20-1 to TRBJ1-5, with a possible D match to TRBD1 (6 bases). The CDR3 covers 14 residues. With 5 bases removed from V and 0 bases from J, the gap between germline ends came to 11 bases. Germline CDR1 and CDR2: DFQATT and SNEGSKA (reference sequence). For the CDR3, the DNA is TGCAGTGCTCGAGGGGGGGATAGCAATCAGCCCCAGCATTTT. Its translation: CSARGGDSNQPQHF.

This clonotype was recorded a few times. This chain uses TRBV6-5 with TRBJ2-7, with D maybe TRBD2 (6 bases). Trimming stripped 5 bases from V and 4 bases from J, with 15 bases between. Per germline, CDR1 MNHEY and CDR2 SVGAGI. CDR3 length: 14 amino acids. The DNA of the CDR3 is TGTGCCAGCAGTGTGGGCGGGGCAGGTTACGAGCAGTACTTC. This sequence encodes CASSVGGAGYEQYF.

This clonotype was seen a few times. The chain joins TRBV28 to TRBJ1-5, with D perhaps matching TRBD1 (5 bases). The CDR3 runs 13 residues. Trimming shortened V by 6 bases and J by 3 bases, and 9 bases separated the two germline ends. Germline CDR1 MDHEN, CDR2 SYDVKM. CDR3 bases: TGTGCCAGCAGACCACAGGTCAATCAGCCCCAGCATTTT. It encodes CASRPQVNQPQHF.

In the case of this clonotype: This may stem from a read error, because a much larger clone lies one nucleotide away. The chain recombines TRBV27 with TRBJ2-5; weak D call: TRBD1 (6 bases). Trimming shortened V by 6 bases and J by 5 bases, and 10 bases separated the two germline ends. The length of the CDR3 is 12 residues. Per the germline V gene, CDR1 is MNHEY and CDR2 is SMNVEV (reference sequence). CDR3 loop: CASRTGDETQYF. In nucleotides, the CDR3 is TGTGCCAGCAGGACAGGAGACGAGACCCAGTACTTC.

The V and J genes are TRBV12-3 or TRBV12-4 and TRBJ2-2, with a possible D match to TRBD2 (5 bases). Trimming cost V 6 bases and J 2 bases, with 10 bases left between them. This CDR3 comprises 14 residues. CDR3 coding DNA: TGTGCCAGCAGAGATGGAGGAAACACCGGGGAGCTGTTTTTT. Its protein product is CASRDGGNTGELFF.

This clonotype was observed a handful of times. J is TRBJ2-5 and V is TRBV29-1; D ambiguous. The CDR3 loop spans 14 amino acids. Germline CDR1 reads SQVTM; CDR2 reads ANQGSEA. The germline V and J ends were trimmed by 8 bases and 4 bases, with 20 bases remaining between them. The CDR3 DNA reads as TGCAGCTCAATAATCCAGGTTCTAGGAGAGACCCAGTACTTC. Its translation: CSSIIQVLGETQYF.

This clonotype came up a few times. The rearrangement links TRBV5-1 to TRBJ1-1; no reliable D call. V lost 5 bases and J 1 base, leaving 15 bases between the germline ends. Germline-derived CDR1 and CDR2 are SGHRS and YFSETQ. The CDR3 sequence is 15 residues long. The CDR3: CASRSFGSSNTEAFF. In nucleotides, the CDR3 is TGCGCCAGCAGATCGTTCGGGAGTTCGAACACTGAAGCTTTCTTT.

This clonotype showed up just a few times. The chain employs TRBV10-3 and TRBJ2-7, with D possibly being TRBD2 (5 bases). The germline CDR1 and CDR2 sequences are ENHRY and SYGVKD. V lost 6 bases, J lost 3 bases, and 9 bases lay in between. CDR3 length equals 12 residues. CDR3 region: CAIRDGLYEQYF. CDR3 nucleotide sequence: TGTGCCATCAGGGACGGACTCTACGAGCAGTACTTC.

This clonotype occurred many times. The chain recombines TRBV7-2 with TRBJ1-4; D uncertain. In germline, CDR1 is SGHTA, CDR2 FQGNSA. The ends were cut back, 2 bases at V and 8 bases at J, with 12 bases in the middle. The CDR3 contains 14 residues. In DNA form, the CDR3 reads TGTGCCAGCAGCTTATCCACCATCGGCGAAAAACTGTTTTTT. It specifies CASSLSTIGEKLFF.

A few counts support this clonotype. CDR3 DNA: TGCGCCAGCAGCTTGGGACAGGACTATGGCTACACCTTC. It specifies CASSLGQDYGYTF. The J gene is TRBJ1-2, the V gene TRBV5-1, with a possible D match to TRBD1 (6 bases). Germline V gene sequence: CDR1 SGHRS, CDR2 YFSETQ. The CDR3 extends over 13 amino acids. V was clipped by 0 bases and J by 3 bases, with 6 bases between them. Variable domain in full (rest from reference TRBV5-1 and TRBJ1-2): KAGVTQTPRYLIKTRGQQVTLSCSPISGHRSVSWYQQTPGQGLQFLFEYFSETQRNKGNFPGRFSGRQFSNSRSEMNVSTLELGDSALYLCASSLGQDYGYTFGSGTRLTVV.